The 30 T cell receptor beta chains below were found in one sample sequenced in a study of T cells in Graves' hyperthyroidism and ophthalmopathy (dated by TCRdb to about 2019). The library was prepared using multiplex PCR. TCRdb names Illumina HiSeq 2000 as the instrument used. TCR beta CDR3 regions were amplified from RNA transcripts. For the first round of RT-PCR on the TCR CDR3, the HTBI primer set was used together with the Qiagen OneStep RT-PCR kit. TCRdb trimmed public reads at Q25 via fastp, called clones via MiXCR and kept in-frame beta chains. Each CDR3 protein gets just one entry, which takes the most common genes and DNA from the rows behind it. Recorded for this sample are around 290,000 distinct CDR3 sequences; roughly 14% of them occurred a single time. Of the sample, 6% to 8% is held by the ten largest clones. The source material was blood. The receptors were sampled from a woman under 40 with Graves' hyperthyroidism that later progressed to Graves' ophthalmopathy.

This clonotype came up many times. CDR3 residues: CARTPHRGRDEQFF. The CDR3 nucleotides are TGCGCCAGAACACCCCACAGGGGGCGCGATGAGCAGTTCTTC. The chain is built from TRBV5-1 and TRBJ2-1, with TRBD1 matching 9 bases. V lost 8 bases, J lost 8 bases, and 11 bases stayed unmatched. The CDR3 is 14 residues long. The germline CDR1 and CDR2 sequences are SGHRS and YFSETQ.

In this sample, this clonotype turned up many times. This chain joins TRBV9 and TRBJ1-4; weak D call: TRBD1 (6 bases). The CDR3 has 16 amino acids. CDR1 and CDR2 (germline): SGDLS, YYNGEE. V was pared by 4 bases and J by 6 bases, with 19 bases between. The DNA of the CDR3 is TGTGCCAGCAGCACTCCAATGACAGGAATGGATGAAAAACTGTTTTTT. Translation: CASSTPMTGMDEKLFF.

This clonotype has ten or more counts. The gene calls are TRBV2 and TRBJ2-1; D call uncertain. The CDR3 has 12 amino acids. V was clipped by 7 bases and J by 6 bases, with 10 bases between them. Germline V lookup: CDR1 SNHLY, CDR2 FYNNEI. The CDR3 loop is CASKVGVNEQFF. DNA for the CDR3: TGTGCCAGCAAAGTAGGAGTCAATGAGCAGTTCTTC.

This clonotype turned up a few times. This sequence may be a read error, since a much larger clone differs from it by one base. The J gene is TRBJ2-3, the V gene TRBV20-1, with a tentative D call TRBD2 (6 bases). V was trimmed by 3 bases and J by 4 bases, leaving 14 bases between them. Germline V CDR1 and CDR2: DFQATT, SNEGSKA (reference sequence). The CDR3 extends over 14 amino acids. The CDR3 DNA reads TGCAGTGCTAGGGACTTATCTAGCGCAGATACGCAGTATTTT. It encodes CSARDLSSADTQYF.

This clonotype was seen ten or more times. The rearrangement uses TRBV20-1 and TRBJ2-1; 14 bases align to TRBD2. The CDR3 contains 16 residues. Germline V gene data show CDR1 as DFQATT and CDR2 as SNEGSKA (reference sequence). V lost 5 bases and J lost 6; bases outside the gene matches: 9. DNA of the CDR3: TGCAGTGCTTATGGGACTAGCGGGAGAAATGGCAATGAGCAGTTCTTC. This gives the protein CSAYGTSGRNGNEQFF.

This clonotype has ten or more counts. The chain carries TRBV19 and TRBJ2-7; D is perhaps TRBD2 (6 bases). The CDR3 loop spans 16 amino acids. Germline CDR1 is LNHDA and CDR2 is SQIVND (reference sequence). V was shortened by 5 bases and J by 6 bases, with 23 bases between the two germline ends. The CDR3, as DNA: TGTGCCAGTAGTCCGGCATCGGGGGACCTGAGTGTCGAGCAGTACTTC. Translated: CASSPASGDLSVEQYF.

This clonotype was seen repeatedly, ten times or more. CDR3 amino acids: CASSLADPADTQYF. The DNA of the CDR3 is TGTGCCAGCAGCTTAGCGGACCCCGCGGATACGCAGTATTTT. The V and J genes are TRBV11-2 and TRBJ2-3; D is unclear. The ends were cut back, 1 base at V and 6 bases at J, with 11 bases in the middle. Germline CDR1 and CDR2: SGHAT and FQNNGV. The CDR3 consists of 14 residues. The entire variable domain, with the rest obtained from reference TRBV11-2 and TRBJ2-3, is as follows: EAGVAQSPRYKIIEKRQSVAFWCNPISGHATLYWYQQILGQGPKLLIQFQNNGVVDDSQLPKDRFSAERLKGVDSTLKIQPAKLEDSAVYLCASSLADPADTQYFGPGTRLTVL.

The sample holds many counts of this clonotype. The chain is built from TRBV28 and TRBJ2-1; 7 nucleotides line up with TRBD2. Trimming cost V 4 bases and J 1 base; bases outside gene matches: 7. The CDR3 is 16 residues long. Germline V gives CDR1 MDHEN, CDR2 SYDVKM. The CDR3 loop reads CASSSRTSASYNEQFF. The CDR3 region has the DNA TGTGCCAGCAGTTCCCGCACTAGCGCGTCCTACAATGAGCAGTTCTTC.

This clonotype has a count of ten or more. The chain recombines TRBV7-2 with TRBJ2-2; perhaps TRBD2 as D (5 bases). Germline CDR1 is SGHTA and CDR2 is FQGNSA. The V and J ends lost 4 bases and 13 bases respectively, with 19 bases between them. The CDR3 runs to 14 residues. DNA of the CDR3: TGTGCCAGCAGCTACGAAAGTATTGGGAGAGGGCTGTTTTTT. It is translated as CASSYESIGRGLFF.

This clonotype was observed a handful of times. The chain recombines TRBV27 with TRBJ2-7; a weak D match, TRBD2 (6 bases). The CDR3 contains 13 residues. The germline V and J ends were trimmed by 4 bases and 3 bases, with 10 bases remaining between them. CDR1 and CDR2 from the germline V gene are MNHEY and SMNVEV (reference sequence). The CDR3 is CASSYEGGYEQYF. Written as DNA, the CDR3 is TGTGCCAGCAGTTACGAGGGAGGCTACGAGCAGTACTTC.

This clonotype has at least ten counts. The CDR3 loop is CASEESNQPQHF. The CDR3 DNA reads TGTGCCAGCGAAGAAAGCAATCAGCCCCAGCATTTT. The V call is TRBV28, the J call TRBJ1-5; D is unclear. Trimming removed 8 bases at V and 1 base at J, with 6 bases between. The CDR3 contains 12 residues. Germline CDR1 and CDR2: MDHEN and SYDVKM.

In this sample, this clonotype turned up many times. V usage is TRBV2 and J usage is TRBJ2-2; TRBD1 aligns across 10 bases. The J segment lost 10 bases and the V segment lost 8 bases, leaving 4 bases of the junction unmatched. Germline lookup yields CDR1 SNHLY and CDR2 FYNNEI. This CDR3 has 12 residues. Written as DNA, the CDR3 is TGTGCCAGCGGGACAGGGGTACCGGAGCTGTTTTTT. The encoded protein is CASGTGVPELFF.

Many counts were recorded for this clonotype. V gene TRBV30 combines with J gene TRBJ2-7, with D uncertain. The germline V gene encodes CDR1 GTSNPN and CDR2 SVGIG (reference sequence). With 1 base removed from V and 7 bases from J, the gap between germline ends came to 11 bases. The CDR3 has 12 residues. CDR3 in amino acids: CAWSESWLEQYF. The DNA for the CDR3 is TGTGCCTGGAGTGAGTCTTGGCTGGAGCAGTACTTC.

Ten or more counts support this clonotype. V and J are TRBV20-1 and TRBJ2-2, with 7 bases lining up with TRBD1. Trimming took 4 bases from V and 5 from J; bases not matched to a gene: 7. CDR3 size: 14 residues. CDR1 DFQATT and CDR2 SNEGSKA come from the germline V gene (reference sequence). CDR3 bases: TGCAGTGCTACCGAGACAGGGTGGACCGGGGAGCTGTTTTTT. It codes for CSATETGWTGELFF.

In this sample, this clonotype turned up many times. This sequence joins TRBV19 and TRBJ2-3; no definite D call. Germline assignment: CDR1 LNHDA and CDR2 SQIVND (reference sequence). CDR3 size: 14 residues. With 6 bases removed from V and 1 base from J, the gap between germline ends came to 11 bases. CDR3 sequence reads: CASSEIQRTDTQYF. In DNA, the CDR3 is TGTGCCAGTAGCGAGATTCAACGCACAGATACGCAGTATTTT.

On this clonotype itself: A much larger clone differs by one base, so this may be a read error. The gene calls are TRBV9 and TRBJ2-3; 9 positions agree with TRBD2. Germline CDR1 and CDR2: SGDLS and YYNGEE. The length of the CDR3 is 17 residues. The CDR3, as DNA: TGTGCCAGCGGCGTACGGGAGACTAGCGGATTCACAGATACGCAGTATTTT. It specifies CASGVRETSGFTDTQYF.

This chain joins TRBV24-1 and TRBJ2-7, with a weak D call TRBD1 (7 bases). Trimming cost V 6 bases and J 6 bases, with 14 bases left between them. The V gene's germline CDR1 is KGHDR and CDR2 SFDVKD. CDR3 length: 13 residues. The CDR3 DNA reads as TGTGCCACCAGTCGGGGGACAGTGGGCGAGCAGTACTTC. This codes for CATSRGTVGEQYF.

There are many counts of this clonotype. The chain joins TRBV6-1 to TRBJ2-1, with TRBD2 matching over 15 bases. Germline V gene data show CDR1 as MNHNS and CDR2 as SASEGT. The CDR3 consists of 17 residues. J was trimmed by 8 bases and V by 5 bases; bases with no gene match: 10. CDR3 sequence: CASSQGLAGGAWDEQFF. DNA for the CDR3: TGTGCCAGCAGTCAGGGACTAGCGGGAGGCGCGTGGGATGAGCAGTTCTTC.

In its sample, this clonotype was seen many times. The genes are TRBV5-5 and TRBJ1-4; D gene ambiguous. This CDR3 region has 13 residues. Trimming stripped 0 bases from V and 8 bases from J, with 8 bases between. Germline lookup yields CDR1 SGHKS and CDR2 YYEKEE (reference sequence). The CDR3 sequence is CASSLASREKLFF. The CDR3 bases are TGTGCCAGCAGCTTGGCCAGTCGGGAAAAACTGTTTTTT.

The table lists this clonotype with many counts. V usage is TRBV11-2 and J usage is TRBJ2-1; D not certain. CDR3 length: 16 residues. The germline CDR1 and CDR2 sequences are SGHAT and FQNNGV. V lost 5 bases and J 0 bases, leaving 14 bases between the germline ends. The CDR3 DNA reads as TGTGCCAGCAGCCAATCGGACCGGAGCTCCTACAATGAGCAGTTCTTC. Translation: CASSQSDRSSYNEQFF.

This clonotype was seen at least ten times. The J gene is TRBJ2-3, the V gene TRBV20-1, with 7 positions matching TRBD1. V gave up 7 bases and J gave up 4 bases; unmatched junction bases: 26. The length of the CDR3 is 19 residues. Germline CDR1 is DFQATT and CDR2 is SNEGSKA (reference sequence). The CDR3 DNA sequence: TGCAGTGGAAATGGGTGGCTGGAAGGGACAGTCCGTAGCGCAGATACGCAGTATTTT. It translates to CSGNGWLEGTVRSADTQYF.

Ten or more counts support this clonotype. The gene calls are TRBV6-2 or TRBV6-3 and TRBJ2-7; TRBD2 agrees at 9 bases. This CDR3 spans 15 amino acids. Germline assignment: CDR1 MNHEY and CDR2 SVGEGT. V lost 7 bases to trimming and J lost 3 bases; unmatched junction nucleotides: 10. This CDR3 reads CASTPTGLAIYEQYF. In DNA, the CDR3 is TGTGCCAGCACCCCCACTGGACTAGCGATCTACGAGCAGTACTTC.

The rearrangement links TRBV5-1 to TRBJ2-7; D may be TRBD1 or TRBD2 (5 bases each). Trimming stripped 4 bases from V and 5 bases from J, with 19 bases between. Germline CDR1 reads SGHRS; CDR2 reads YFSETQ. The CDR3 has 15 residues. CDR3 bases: TGCGCCAGCAGCGGATCCGGGACCCCCGGGGACGAGCAGTACTTC. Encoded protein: CASSGSGTPGDEQYF.

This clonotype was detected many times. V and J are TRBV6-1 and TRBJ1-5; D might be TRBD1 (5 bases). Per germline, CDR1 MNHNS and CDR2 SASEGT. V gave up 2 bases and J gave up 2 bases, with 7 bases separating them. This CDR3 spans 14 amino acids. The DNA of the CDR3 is TGTGCCAGCAGTGAACAGGGTGGCAATCAGCCCCAGCATTTT. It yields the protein CASSEQGGNQPQHF.

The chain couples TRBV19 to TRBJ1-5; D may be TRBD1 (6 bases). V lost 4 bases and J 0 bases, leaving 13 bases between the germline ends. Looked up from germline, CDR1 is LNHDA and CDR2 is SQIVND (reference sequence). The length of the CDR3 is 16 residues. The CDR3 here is CASSSSGQISNQPQHF. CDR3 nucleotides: TGTGCCAGTAGTAGTTCGGGACAAATTAGCAATCAGCCCCAGCATTTT.

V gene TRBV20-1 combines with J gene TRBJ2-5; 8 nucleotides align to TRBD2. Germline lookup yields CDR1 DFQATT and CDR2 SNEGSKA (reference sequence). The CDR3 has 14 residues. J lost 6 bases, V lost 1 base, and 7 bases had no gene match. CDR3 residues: CSARATGGIQTQYF. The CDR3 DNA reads TGCAGTGCTAGAGCCACGGGGGGGATTCAGACCCAGTACTTC.

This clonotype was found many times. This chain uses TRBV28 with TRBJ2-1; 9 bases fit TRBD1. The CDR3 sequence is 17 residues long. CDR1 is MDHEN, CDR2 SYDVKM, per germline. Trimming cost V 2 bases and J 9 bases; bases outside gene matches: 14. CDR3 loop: CASSLRYYGQGISEQFF. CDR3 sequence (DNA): TGTGCCAGCAGTTTACGCTACTACGGACAGGGGATCAGTGAGCAGTTCTTC.

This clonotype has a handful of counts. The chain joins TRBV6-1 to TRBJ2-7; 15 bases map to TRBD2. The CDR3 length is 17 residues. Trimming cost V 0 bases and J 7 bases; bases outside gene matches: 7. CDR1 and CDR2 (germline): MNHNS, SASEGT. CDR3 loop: CASSEAFPGLAGGEQYF. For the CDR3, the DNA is TGTGCCAGCAGTGAAGCTTTTCCGGGACTAGCGGGGGGTGAGCAGTACTTC.

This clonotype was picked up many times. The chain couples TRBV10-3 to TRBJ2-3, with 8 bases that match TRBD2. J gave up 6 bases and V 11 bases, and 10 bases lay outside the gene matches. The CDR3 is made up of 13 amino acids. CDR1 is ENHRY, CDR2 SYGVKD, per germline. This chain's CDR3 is CASVAGQHDTQYF. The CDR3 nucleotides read TGTGCCTCAGTAGCGGGGCAGCACGATACGCAGTATTTT.

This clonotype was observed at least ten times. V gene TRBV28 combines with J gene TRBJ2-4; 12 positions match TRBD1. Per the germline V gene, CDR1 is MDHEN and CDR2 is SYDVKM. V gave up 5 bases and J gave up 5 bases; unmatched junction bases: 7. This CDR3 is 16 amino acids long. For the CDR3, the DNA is TGTGCCAGCAGTAACCGGGACAGGGGGCTGGAAAACATTCAGTACTTC. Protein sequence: CASSNRDRGLENIQYF.